The entry below describes one TCR beta chain. Profiling relied on immunoSEQ multiplex PCR, and the TCRdb table lists in-frame clones only, not all of them. The sample consists of more than 85,000 clones, around 87% of them appearing once. This sample was taken from a study of glioma-infiltrating T cells after dendritic cell vaccination. The sample's time point: after dendritic cell vaccination, including at tumor progression/relapse. V shed 4 bases and J 0 bases; nucleotides not matched to a gene: 9. Germline V gives CDR1 PRHDT, CDR2 FYEKMQ (reference sequence). The CDR3 runs to 18 residues. The material sequenced was blood, taken after dendritic cell vaccination. V is TRBV13 and J is TRBJ2-4; 10 positions agree with TRBD2. This receptor was taken from a human donor with glioblastoma. The CDR3 DNA sequence: TGTGCCAGCAGCTATTCAGGAGCGGGGGGGCTAGCCAAAAACATTCAGTACTTC. Its translation: CASSYSGAGGLAKNIQYF.